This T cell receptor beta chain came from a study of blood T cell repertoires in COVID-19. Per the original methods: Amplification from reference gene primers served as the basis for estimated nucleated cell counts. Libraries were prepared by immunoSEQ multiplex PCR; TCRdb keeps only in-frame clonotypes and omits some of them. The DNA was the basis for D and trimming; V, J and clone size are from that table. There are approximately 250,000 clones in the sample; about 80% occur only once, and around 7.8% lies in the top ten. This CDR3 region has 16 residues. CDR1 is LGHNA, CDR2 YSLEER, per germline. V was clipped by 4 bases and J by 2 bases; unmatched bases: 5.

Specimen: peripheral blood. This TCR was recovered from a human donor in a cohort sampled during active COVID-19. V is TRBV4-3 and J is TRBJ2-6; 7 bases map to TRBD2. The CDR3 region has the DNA TGCGCCAGCAGCCTTGGGGGAGGGGCTGGGGCCAACGTCCTGACTTTC. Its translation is CASSLGGGAGANVLTF.